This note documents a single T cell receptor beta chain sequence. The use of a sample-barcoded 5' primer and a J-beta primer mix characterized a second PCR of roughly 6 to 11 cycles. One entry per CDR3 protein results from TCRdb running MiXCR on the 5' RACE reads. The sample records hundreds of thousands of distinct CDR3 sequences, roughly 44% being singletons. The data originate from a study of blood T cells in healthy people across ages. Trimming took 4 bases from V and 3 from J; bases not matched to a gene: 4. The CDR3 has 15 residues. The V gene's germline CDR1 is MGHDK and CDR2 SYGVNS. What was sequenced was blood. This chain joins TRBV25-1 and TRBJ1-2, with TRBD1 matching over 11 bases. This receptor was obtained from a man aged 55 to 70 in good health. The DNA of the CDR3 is TGTGCCAGCAGTGGGATGGGACAGGGGGACTATGGCTACACCTTC. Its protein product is CASSGMGQGDYGYTF.